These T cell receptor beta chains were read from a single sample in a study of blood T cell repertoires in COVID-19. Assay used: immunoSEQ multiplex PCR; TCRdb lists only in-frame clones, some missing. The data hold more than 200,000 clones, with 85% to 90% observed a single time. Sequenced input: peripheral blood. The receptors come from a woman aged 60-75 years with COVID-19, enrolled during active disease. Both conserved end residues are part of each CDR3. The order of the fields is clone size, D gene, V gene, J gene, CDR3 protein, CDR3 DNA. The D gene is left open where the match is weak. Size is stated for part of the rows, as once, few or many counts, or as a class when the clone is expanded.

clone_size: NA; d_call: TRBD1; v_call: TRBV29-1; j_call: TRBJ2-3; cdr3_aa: CSVAGQGSPDTQYF; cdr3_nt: TGCAGCGTTGCCGGACAGGGTAGCCCAGATACGCAGTATTTT
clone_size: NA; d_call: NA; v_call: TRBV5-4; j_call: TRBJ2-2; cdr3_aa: CASSLEQGVGELFF; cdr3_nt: TGTGCCAGCAGCTTGGAGCAGGGCGTCGGGGAGCTGTTTTTT
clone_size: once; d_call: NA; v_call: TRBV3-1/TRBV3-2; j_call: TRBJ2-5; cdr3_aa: CASSQIPAGRETQYF; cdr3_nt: TGTGCCAGCAGCCAAATCCCGGCAGGGCGGGAGACCCAGTACTTC
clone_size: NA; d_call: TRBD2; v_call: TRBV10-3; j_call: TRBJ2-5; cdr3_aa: CAISRGGLAVQETQYF; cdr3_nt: TGTGCCATCAGCAGGGGGGGACTAGCGGTTCAAGAGACCCAGTACTTC
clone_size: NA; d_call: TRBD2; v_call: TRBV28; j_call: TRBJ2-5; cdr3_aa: CASSPSGRGETQYF; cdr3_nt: TGTGCCAGCAGCCCGAGCGGGAGAGGTGAGACCCAGTACTTC
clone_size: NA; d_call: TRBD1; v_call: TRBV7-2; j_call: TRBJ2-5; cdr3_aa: CASSLVGTGGAETQYF; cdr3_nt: TGTGCCAGCAGCTTAGTGGGAACAGGGGGCGCGGAGACCCAGTACTTC
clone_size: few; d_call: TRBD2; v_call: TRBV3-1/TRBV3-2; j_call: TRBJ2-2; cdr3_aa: CASSQGMASGRADGELFF; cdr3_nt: TGTGCCAGCAGCCAAGGTATGGCTAGCGGGAGGGCCGACGGGGAGCTGTTTTTT
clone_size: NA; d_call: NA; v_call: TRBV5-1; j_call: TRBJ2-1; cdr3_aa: CASSPGSGYNEQFF; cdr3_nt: TGCGCCAGCAGTCCCGGTAGCGGATACAATGAGCAGTTCTTC
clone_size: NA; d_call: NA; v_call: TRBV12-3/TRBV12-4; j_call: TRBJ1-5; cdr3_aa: CASSLEENQPQHF; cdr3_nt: TGTGCCAGCAGTTTAGAGGAGAATCAGCCCCAGCATTTT
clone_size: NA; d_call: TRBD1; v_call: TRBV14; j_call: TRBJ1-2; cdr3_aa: CASSRDRGPYGYTF; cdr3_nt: TGTGCCAGCAGCCGCGACAGGGGGCCTTATGGCTACACCTTC
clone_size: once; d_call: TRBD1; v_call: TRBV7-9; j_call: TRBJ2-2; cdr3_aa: CASSAPGTGNTGELFF; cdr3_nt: TGTGCCAGCAGCGCCCCCGGGACAGGGAACACCGGGGAGCTGTTTTTT
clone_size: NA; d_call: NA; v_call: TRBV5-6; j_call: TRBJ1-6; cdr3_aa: CASSPGGPWGGSPLHF; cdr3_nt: TGTGCCAGCAGCCCCGGGGGGCCCTGGGGTGGTTCACCCCTCCACTTT
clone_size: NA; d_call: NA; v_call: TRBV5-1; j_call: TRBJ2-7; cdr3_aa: CASSSTGYEQYF; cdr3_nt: TGCGCCAGCAGCTCGACAGGCTACGAGCAGTACTTC
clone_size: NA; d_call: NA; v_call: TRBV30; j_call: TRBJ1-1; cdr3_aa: CAWVGGWTTEAFF; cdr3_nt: TGTGCCTGGGTGGGGGGTTGGACCACTGAAGCTTTCTTT
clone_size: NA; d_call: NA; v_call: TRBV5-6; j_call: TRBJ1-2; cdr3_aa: CASSSYFVVANYGYTF; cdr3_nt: TGTGCCAGCAGCTCGTATTTTGTGGTAGCTAACTATGGCTACACCTTC
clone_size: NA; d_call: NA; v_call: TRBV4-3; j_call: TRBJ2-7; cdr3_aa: CASSLGLLWDEQYF; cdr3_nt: TGCGCCAGCAGCCTCGGACTCCTTTGGGACGAGCAGTACTTC
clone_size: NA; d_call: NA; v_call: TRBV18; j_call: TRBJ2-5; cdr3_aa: CASMAQETQYF; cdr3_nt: TGTGCCAGCATGGCTCAAGAGACCCAGTACTTC
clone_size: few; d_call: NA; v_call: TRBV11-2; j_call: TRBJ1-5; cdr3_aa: CASSKAPQGGQPQHF; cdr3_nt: TGTGCCAGCAGCAAAGCCCCCCAGGGCGGTCAGCCCCAGCATTTT
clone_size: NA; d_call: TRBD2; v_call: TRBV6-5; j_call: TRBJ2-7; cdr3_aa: CASILAGPYEQYF; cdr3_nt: TGTGCCAGCATTCTAGCGGGACCCTACGAGCAGTACTTC
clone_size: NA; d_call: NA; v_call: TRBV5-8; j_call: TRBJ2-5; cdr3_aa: CASSLSETQYF; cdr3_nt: TGTGCCAGCAGCTTGTCTGAGACCCAGTACTTC
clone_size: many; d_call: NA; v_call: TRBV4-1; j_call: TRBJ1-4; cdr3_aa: CASSLRIGREKLFF; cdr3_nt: TGCGCCAGCAGCCTTAGGATAGGGAGAGAAAAACTGTTTTTT
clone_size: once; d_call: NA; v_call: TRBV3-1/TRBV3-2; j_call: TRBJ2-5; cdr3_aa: CASSPPSGATTIQETQYF; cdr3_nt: TGTGCCAGCAGCCCTCCCTCAGGGGCGACAACGATACAAGAGACCCAGTACTTC
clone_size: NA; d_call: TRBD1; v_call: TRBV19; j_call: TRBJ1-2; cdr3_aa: CASSPQGSANYGYTF; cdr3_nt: TGTGCCAGTAGTCCACAGGGGTCCGCTAACTATGGCTACACCTTC
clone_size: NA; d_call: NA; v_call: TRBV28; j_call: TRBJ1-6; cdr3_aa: CASSYFTGISYNSPLHF; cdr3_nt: TGTGCCAGCAGTTACTTCACAGGGATCTCCTATAATTCACCCCTCCACTTT
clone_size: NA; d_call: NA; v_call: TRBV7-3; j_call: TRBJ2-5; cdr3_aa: CASSPGIAFRGGETQYF; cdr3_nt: TGTGCCAGCAGCCCCGGAATCGCCTTCAGGGGCGGGGAGACCCAGTACTTC
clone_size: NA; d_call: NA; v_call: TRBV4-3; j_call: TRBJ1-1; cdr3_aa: CASSPRYPGGGYTEAFF; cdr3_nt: TGCGCCAGCAGCCCAAGATACCCCGGGGGGGGGTACACTGAAGCTTTCTTT
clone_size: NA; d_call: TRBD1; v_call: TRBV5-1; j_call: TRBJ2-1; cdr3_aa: CASSLTGQGIYNEQFF; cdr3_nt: TGCGCCAGCAGCTTAACGGGACAGGGGATCTACAATGAGCAGTTCTTC
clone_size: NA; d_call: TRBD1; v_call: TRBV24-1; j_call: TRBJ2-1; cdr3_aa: CATSDFGTGDEQFF; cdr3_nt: TGTGCCACCAGTGATTTTGGGACAGGGGATGAGCAGTTCTTC
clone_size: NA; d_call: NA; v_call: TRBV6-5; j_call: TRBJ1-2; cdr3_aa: CASNPTGTTLGYTF; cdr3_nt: TGTGCCAGCAATCCGACCGGGACAACTCTGGGCTACACCTTC
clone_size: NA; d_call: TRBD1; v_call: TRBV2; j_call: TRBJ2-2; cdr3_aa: CASSGYRGTTGELFF; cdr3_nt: TGTGCCAGCAGTGGATACAGGGGGACTACCGGGGAGCTGTTTTTT
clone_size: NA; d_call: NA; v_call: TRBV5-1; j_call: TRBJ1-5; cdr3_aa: CASSYYSNQPQHF; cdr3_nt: TGCGCCAGCAGCTATTATAGCAATCAGCCCCAGCATTTT
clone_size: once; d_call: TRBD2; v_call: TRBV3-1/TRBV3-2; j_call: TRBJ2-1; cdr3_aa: CASSQVGTSDEQFF; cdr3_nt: TGTGCCAGCAGCCAAGTCGGGACTAGCGATGAGCAGTTCTTC
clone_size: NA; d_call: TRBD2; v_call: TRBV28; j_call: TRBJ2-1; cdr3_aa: CASSSPGGRAGNEQFF; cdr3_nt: TGTGCCAGCAGTTCCCCTGGCGGGAGGGCCGGCAATGAGCAGTTCTTC
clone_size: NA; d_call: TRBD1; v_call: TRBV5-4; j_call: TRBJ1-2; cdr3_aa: CASSFVQGPGYTF; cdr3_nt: TGTGCCAGCAGCTTTGTACAGGGGCCTGGCTACACCTTC
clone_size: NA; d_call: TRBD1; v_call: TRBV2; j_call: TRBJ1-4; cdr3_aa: CASRRTGANEKLFF; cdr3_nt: TGTGCCAGCAGGAGGACAGGGGCTAATGAAAAACTGTTTTTT